This T cell receptor beta chain was found in a study of breast tumors, draining lymph nodes, adjacent tissues (dated by TCRdb to about 2016). Describing the broader study: In breast cancer patients, the study compared the TCR beta repertoires of tumor, adjacent nontumor tissue and axillary lymph nodes. In human breast cancer, the study set out to assess how tumor, surrounding tissue and draining lymph node repertoires relate to one another and whether T cells might be exchanged between them. What the study reported, not specific to this receptor: The study presented the conclusion that tumor T cells originate in lymph nodes as consistent with a hypothesis, not as something directly demonstrated. Tumor and nontumor tissue repertoires were significantly more similar in luminal-like than in basal-like breast cancer. The data were considered consistent with most tumor T cells being derived from the lymph node and subsequently expanding within tumor tissue. Tumor T-cell repertoires showed less diversity than lymph node repertoires and more diversity than nontumor tissue repertoires, and tumor T-cell repertoires showed preferential V and J gene usage.

TCRdb shows the sequencer as Illumina HiSeq 2000. TCR beta chain libraries were generated by multiplex PCR amplification. The amplified TCR beta chain products were analyzed by high-throughput sequencing. The raw public reads went through TCRdb reprocessing: fastp at Q25, MiXCR clone calling, in-frame beta chains kept. Here each entry gathers all rows of one CDR3 protein and keeps the most common genes and DNA. Counted in this sample were roughly 120,000 distinct CDR3 sequences; nearly 20% of them appeared once. The top ten clones comprise less than 4% of the sample. Counted from cysteine to phenylalanine, this CDR3 has 14 amino acids. The CDR3 DNA has 42 bases and is translated from base 1. V and J lose 3 bases and 4 bases, and a span of 9 bases separates them. CDR1 LGHDT and CDR2 YNNKEL were looked up in the germline V gene (reference sequence). The axillary draining lymph nodes of breast cancer patients were the source of the lymph node samples.

A remark on this clonotype: It lacks a known antigen. Base qualities are not recorded, but no much larger clone differs from it by a single base.

This receptor chain uses TRBV3-1 and TRBJ2-2; the best D guess is TRBD1, with 5 bases matching. Sequencing used axillary lymph node tissue. The source of this sequence is a female donor with breast cancer. Some clones in this sample may be carry-over from other donors' samples. CDR3 reads: CASSHRVVTGELFF. Here is the DNA: TGTGCCAGCAGCCACAGGGTTGTCACCGGGGAGCTGTTTTTT.